The clone carrying this T cell receptor (beta chain) was counted ten times or more. Its antigen is undetermined. Every patient was untreated before thyroid surgery. The CDR3 loop spans 13 amino acids. The V gene's germline CDR1 is MNHEY and CDR2 SMNVEV (reference sequence). Trimming removed 6 bases from V and 9 bases from J, with 17 bases in between. This entry is derived from a study of metastatic and nonmetastatic thyroid tumors. Overall study results and limits: Benign nodules reportedly had significantly lower TCR beta diversity than malignant thyroid tumors in blood and tumor.

The authors' processing: Clinicopathological groups of papillary thyroid cancer showed CDR3 differences that were used to build a distant-metastasis classifier. TCRdb redid the clone calls on the PCR reads using MiXCR. The V and J calls come from TCRdb's annotation, not from the publication. The data contain some 38,000 clones, 13% of them singletons. The J gene is TRBJ1-1, the V gene TRBV27; D gene ambiguous. The sequenced sample consisted of blood. The clonotype was recovered from a female donor with papillary thyroid cancer or a benign thyroid nodule (not recorded which). Some clones in this sample may be carry-over from other donors' samples. The CDR3, as DNA: TGTGCCAGCAGCCAGCAGCGGGGTTACAAAGCTTTCTTT. It encodes CASSQQRGYKAFF.